This passage covers 27 T cell receptor beta chains from one sample sequenced in a study of shared T cell receptors in the human thymus. This table comes from immunoSEQ multiplex PCR, and its TCRdb copy is limited to in-frame clones, with some not included. The sample lists about 610,000 clones, around nine tenths seen once, with approximately 0.01% in the top ten. These same data were also listed under a study on human thymus T cells.

Sequences were obtained from thymocytes. The receptor source for this set is a boy younger than two with a congenital heart defect.

The genes are TRBV4-2 and TRBJ2-1, with D possibly being TRBD2 (5 bases). The CDR3 sequence is 14 residues long. Looked up from germline, CDR1 is LGHNA and CDR2 is YNFKEQ. V was clipped by 3 bases and J by 12 bases, with 18 bases between them. Here the CDR3 reads CASSHTSDGQGQFF. Written as DNA, the CDR3 is TGTGCCAGCAGCCATACTAGTGACGGTCAAGGGCAGTTCTTC.

The chain joins TRBV28 to TRBJ1-4; possibly TRBD1 for D (5 bases). Germline CDR1 reads MDHEN; CDR2 reads SYDVKM. V lost 6 bases and J lost 3, with 17 bases in between. The CDR3 is made up of 16 amino acids. The CDR3 reads CASSPTSRTPNEKLFF. CDR3 bases: TGTGCCAGCAGCCCAACCTCCCGGACACCTAATGAAAAACTGTTTTTT.

The rearrangement links TRBV30 to TRBJ1-1, with D perhaps TRBD1 (5 bases). The CDR3 extends over 13 amino acids. V was shortened by 3 bases and J by 4 bases, with 12 bases between the two germline ends. Germline CDR1 GTSNPN, CDR2 SVGIG (reference sequence). The CDR3 protein is CAWSPRGSTEAFF. The CDR3, as DNA: TGTGCCTGGAGCCCGCGGGGGAGCACTGAAGCTTTCTTT.

This clone was seen only once. J is TRBJ2-1 and V is TRBV4-1; D unclear. Germline-derived CDR1 and CDR2 are MGHRA and YSYEKL. V dropped 1 base and J dropped 6 bases, with 13 bases sitting between them. The CDR3 covers 15 residues. The CDR3, as DNA: TGCGCCAGCAGCCAAGGCGTCACGGTTGTCAATGAGCAGTTCTTC. Amino acids: CASSQGVTVVNEQFF.

In DNA, the CDR3 is TGTGCCAGCAGTTTAGGACAGGGAGCTAACTATGGCTACACCTTC. Translation gives CASSLGQGANYGYTF. This sequence joins TRBV27 and TRBJ1-2, with 8 positions matching TRBD1. With 2 bases clipped from V and 0 bases from J, the junction kept 2 bases outside the gene matches. This CDR3 has 15 residues. Germline V gene data show CDR1 as MNHEY and CDR2 as SMNVEV (reference sequence).

This chain uses TRBV4-1 with TRBJ2-3, with 10 positions matching TRBD1. There are 16 residues in the CDR3. Trimming at V came to 3 bases and at J to 5 bases, leaving 8 bases not matched to a gene. Per germline, CDR1 MGHRA and CDR2 YSYEKL. DNA of the CDR3: TGCGCCAGCAGCCAGGATGACAGGGGGCTTGGAGATACGCAGTATTTT. The encoded protein is CASSQDDRGLGDTQYF.

CDR3 sequence: CASSVVQVPQNTEAFF. CDR3 DNA: TGTGCCAGCAGCGTAGTACAGGTGCCCCAGAACACTGAAGCTTTCTTT. The genes are TRBV9 and TRBJ1-1; TRBD1 is a possible D gene (5 bases). CDR3 length equals 16 residues. Trimming removed 0 bases from V and 1 base from J, with 13 bases in between. CDR1 and CDR2 from the germline V gene are SGDLS and YYNGEE.

The V gene is TRBV18, the J gene TRBJ1-5; 7 bases agree with TRBD1. Germline-derived CDR1 and CDR2 are KGHSH and LQKENI. There are 21 residues in the CDR3. V shed 2 bases and J 0 bases; nucleotides not matched to a gene: 19. The CDR3 spells CASSPFPPKNLDRVSNQPQHF. CDR3 DNA: TGTGCCAGCTCACCATTCCCACCAAAGAACCTCGACAGGGTTAGCAATCAGCCCCAGCATTTT.

This chain connects TRBV7-9 to TRBJ1-2; no clear D. Germline V gene sequence: CDR1 SEHNR, CDR2 FQNEAQ (reference sequence). The V and J ends lost 1 base and 6 bases respectively, with 15 bases between them. The CDR3 spans 15 residues. In DNA, the CDR3 is TGTGCCAGCAGCTTAGTGCGCGGAAAAAAGGATGGCTACACCTTC. Protein sequence: CASSLVRGKKDGYTF. Complete variable domain (other parts from reference TRBV7-9 and TRBJ1-2): DTGVSQNPRHKITKRGQNVTFRCDPISEHNRLYWYRQTLGQGPEFLTYFQNEAQLEKSRLLSDRFSAERPKGSFSTLEIQRTEQGDSAMYLCASSLVRGKKDGYTFGSGTRLTVV.

The rearrangement joins TRBV5-1 to TRBJ2-1, with 8 bases fitting TRBD2. There are 14 residues in the CDR3. V gave up 1 base and J gave up 6 bases; unmatched junction bases: 3. CDR1 and CDR2 (germline): SGHRS, YFSETQ. This CDR3 is CASSLSGSSNEQFF. The CDR3 DNA sequence: TGCGCCAGCAGCTTGAGCGGGAGTTCCAATGAGCAGTTCTTC.

V gene TRBV6-1 combines with J gene TRBJ2-2; D is perhaps TRBD2 (7 bases). Deletions cut 11 bases from V and 1 base from J, with 17 bases between. The germline gives CDR1 MNHNS, CDR2 SASEGT. The CDR3 has 15 residues. The CDR3 spells CAGLGGAENTGELFF. The CDR3 DNA reads as TGTGCCGGCTTAGGGGGGGCCGAGAACACCGGGGAGCTGTTTTTT.

This clone was detected only a few times. This rearrangement joins TRBV4-1 to TRBJ1-2; D perhaps matches TRBD1 (6 bases). CDR3 length: 14 amino acids. Germline V CDR1 and CDR2: MGHRA, YSYEKL. With 3 bases removed from V and 2 bases from J, the gap between germline ends came to 10 bases. The CDR3 DNA reads TGCGCCAGCAGCCACCTTACAGGGAACTATGGCTACACCTTC. Translation: CASSHLTGNYGYTF.

This clone showed up just once. J is TRBJ1-4 and V is TRBV4-1; D perhaps matches TRBD1 (6 bases). Germline V gene sequence: CDR1 MGHRA, CDR2 YSYEKL. This CDR3 contains 15 residues. Trimming left V 4 bases short and J 5 bases short, with 14 bases between. The CDR3 reads CASSPPQGRNEKLFF. In DNA, the CDR3 is TGCGCCAGCAGCCCTCCACAGGGCCGCAATGAAAAACTGTTTTTT.

The chain couples TRBV19 to TRBJ2-3; 10 bases align to TRBD2. Per the germline V gene, CDR1 is LNHDA and CDR2 is SQIVND (reference sequence). CDR3 length: 16 residues. With V trimmed by 5 bases and J by 3 bases, 8 bases remained unmatched. The CDR3 sequence: CASSRVEREGTDTQYF. CDR3 DNA: TGTGCCAGTAGTCGGGTGGAGCGGGAGGGGACAGATACGCAGTATTTT.

V is TRBV10-2 and J is TRBJ2-4, with 7 bases aligning to TRBD1. This CDR3 region has 17 residues. Germline lookup yields CDR1 WSHSY and CDR2 SAAADI. With V trimmed by 8 bases and J by 0 bases, 13 bases remained unmatched. The CDR3 is CASGSRQGTLAKNIQYF. The CDR3 DNA follows: TGCGCCAGCGGCTCCCGACAGGGTACGCTAGCCAAAAACATTCAGTACTTC.

The genes are TRBV10-3 and TRBJ1-1, with 8 bases fitting TRBD1. The CDR3 totals 13 residues. Per the germline V gene, CDR1 is ENHRY and CDR2 is SYGVKD. The J segment lost 8 bases and the V segment lost 10 bases, leaving 12 bases of the junction unmatched. CDR3 region: CASFGQGSYEAFF. The DNA of the CDR3 is TGTGCCAGTTTCGGACAGGGATCCTACGAAGCTTTCTTT.

The chain joins TRBV5-8 to TRBJ1-1; D ambiguous. V lost 8 bases, J lost 3 bases, and 17 bases lay in between. The germline V gene encodes CDR1 SGHTS and CDR2 YDEGEE. CDR3 length equals 14 residues. The CDR3 is CARTGRGPDTEAFF. As DNA, the CDR3 is TGTGCCAGAACCGGGCGGGGTCCGGACACTGAAGCTTTCTTT.

The chain couples TRBV4-3 to TRBJ2-7; 11 positions agree with TRBD2. CDR3 length: 15 residues. CDR1 and CDR2 from the germline V gene are LGHNA and YSLEER. The V and J ends lost 3 bases and 2 bases, in that order; junction bases with no gene match: 3. CDR3 in amino acids: CASSHSGRAPYEQYF. Here the CDR3 DNA reads TGCGCCAGCAGCCATAGCGGGAGGGCCCCCTACGAGCAGTACTTC.

The chain combines TRBV10-2 with TRBJ1-2; D is perhaps TRBD1 (6 bases). This CDR3 spans 12 amino acids. Germline CDR1 is WSHSY and CDR2 is SAAADI. V was trimmed by 5 bases and J by 7 bases, leaving 11 bases between them. The CDR3 bases are TGCGCCAGCAGTTTTACAGGGAGTGGCTACACCTTC. This gives the protein CASSFTGSGYTF.

V is TRBV5-1 and J is TRBJ1-3, with 9 bases identical to TRBD1. This CDR3 is 16 amino acids long. J lost 4 bases, V lost 0 bases, and 5 bases had no gene match. CDR1 and CDR2 (germline): SGHRS, YFSETQ. DNA of the CDR3: TGCGCCAGCAGCTTGGGGGGGACAGGGACAGGAAACACCATATATTTT. Translation: CASSLGGTGTGNTIYF.

The sample holds one count of this clone. The gene calls are TRBV5-1 and TRBJ2-2; the match to TRBD1 covers 11 bases. Germline values: CDR1 SGHRS, CDR2 YFSETQ. With V trimmed by 6 bases and J by 4 bases, 5 bases remained unmatched. CDR3 length equals 15 residues. Here the CDR3 reads CASTSDRGLTGELFF. The CDR3 DNA reads TGCGCCAGCACCTCGGACAGGGGGCTCACCGGGGAGCTGTTTTTT.

The chain couples TRBV5-6 to TRBJ2-7; D possibly corresponds to TRBD2 (5 bases). Trimming removed 3 bases from V and 3 bases from J, with 10 bases in between. Germline V gene sequence: CDR1 SGHDT, CDR2 YYEEEE. This CDR3 comprises 13 residues. The CDR3 region is CASSSLLGYEQYF. The CDR3 DNA reads TGTGCCAGCAGCTCGCTACTAGGCTACGAGCAGTACTTC.

The J gene is TRBJ2-7, the V gene TRBV11-3; possibly TRBD1 for D (6 bases). The V end was cut by 6 bases, the J end by 2 bases, with 20 bases between. Germline-derived CDR1 and CDR2 are SGHNT and YENEEA. The CDR3 spans 16 residues. CDR3 nucleotides: TGTGCCAGCAGTCTTAGGATCCGGGACACTACCTACGAGCAGTACTTC. As protein: CASSLRIRDTTYEQYF.

The V call is TRBV6-6, the J call TRBJ2-7; D perhaps matches TRBD1 (5 bases). Germline loops: CDR1 MNHNY, CDR2 SVGAGI (reference sequence). The CDR3 is 15 amino acids. Between the trimmed V and J ends, which lost 6 bases and 3 bases, there was a span of 18 bases. CDR3 sequence: CASSLGVKGIYEQYF. The CDR3 region has the DNA TGTGCCAGCAGCTTAGGGGTTAAGGGGATCTACGAGCAGTACTTC.

The V gene is TRBV15, the J gene TRBJ2-1; TRBD2 agrees at 8 bases. The germline gives CDR1 LNHNV, CDR2 YYDKDF (reference sequence). Trimming removed 2 bases from V and 0 bases from J; junction bases left unmatched: 15. The CDR3 contains 20 residues. This CDR3 is CATSRTRREARDNSYNEQFF. CDR3 in DNA: TGTGCCACCAGCAGAACGAGGCGGGAGGCCAGGGACAACTCCTACAATGAGCAGTTCTTC.

The V gene is TRBV19, the J gene TRBJ2-7; a weak D match, TRBD1 (5 bases). This CDR3 is 14 amino acids long. The germline V gene encodes CDR1 LNHDA and CDR2 SQIVND (reference sequence). The V gene lost 3 bases and the J gene lost 3 bases, with 12 bases spanning the gap. The CDR3 sequence: CASSMGGADYEQYF. In DNA form, the CDR3 reads TGTGCCAGTAGTATGGGTGGGGCAGACTACGAGCAGTACTTC.

CDR3 sequence: CASRPGLLNYGYTF. CDR3 nucleotide sequence: TGTGCCAGTCGGCCCGGACTCTTAAACTATGGCTACACCTTC. This sequence joins TRBV2 and TRBJ1-2; D call uncertain. The ends were cut back, 9 bases at V and 2 bases at J, with 16 bases in the middle. The CDR3 has 14 residues. The germline gives CDR1 SNHLY, CDR2 FYNNEI.